Detailed here is one T cell receptor (beta chain). This entry comes from a study of cytotoxic CD8 clonotypes in ibrutinib-treated CLL. The V gene lost 0 bases and the J gene lost 0 bases, with 9 bases spanning the gap. The CDR3 runs 15 residues. Germline assignment: CDR1 MNHEY and CDR2 SVGAGI. Measured with immunoSEQ multiplex PCR; TCRdb has only the in-frame clones, and not every one. The sample consists of some 200,000 clones, approximately 68% of them appearing once. The V call is TRBV6-5, the J call TRBJ2-7; D is ambiguous. This TCR came from a human donor with chronic lymphocytic leukemia. The specimen was PBMCs, collected after 24 months of ibrutinib treatment. CDR3 DNA: TGTGCCAGCAGTTACTCGTCAGGTCCCTCCTACGAGCAGTACTTC. Encoded protein: CASSYSSGPSYEQYF.